The rows below give T cell receptor beta chains drawn from one sample of a study of T cell changes during pregnancy in multiple sclerosis. Clones were sequenced by immunoSEQ multiplex PCR, and TCRdb holds only the in-frame ones, with some missing. The sample has tens of thousands of clones; approximately 92% are singletons. The sample here was peripheral blood, taken in the first trimester of pregnancy. The receptors here all came from a female donor with multiple sclerosis, enrolled in a pregnancy study. CDR3s include the opening cysteine and the closing phenylalanine or tryptophan. The D gene is left open where the match is weak. A row's size may be missing; if present it is once, few, many or a size class.

d_gene	abundance	v_gene	j_gene	CDR3nt	CDR3aa
TRBD2	-	TRBV5-4	TRBJ2-7	TGTGCCAGCAGCTCTGGACTAGCGGGGGCCCCCCCCTACGAGCAGTACTTC	CASSSGLAGAPPYEQYF
-	-	TRBV30	TRBJ1-1	TGTGCCTGGGTGAGTACAAAGGGGCGTTTGAACACTGAAGCTTTCTTT	CAWVSTKGRLNTEAFF
-	-	TRBV5-6	TRBJ2-7	TGTGCCAGCAGCTTGGCCAGGGAATCTCTAACCTACGAGCAGTACTTC	CASSLARESLTYEQYF
TRBD1	-	TRBV7-9	TRBJ1-6	TGTGCCAGCAGCGGGAGGACAGGGGAACTCCACTTT	CASSGRTGELHF
TRBD1	-	TRBV5-6	TRBJ1-1	TGTGCCAGCAGCCGGAAACCACAGGGGTCCATGAACACTGAAGCTTTCTTT	CASSRKPQGSMNTEAFF
-	few	TRBV21-1	TRBJ1-5	TGTGCCAGCAGCAAAGGTCAGGGTCGCAATCAGCCCCAGCATTTT	CASSKGQGRNQPQHF
TRBD1	-	TRBV28	TRBJ2-1	TGTGCCAGCATCCCGGGACAGAAAAACAATGAGCAGTTCTTC	CASIPGQKNNEQFF
TRBD1	-	TRBV5-5	TRBJ1-6	TGTGCCAGCAGCTTGGACCGGGACAGCAATTCACCCCTCCACTTT	CASSLDRDSNSPLHF
TRBD1	few	TRBV4-3	TRBJ1-1	TGCGCCAGCAGCCGTTCCAGGGGGCAGGGCGAAGCTTTCTTT	CASSRSRGQGEAFF
-	-	TRBV19	TRBJ1-5	TGTGCCAGTACCAACAGGGAAATAGGCAATCAGCCCCAGCATTTT	CASTNREIGNQPQHF
TRBD1	-	TRBV2	TRBJ1-5	TGTGCCAGCAGGCAACAGGGGGCGTATAGTCAGCCCCAGCATTTT	CASRQQGAYSQPQHF
TRBD1	-	TRBV7-2	TRBJ1-5	TGTGCCAGCAGCTTGGGACAGGGTATAGAGCAGCCCCAGCATTTT	CASSLGQGIEQPQHF
TRBD1	-	TRBV18	TRBJ2-7	TGTGCCAGCTCACCACTTGGGACAGGGGGACCCTTAGAGCAGTACTTC	CASSPLGTGGPLEQYF
TRBD2	-	TRBV14	TRBJ2-7	TGTGCCAGCAGCCAAGGGCCAGGGAGGGCCTACGAGCAGTACTTC	CASSQGPGRAYEQYF
-	-	TRBV9	TRBJ2-1	TGTGCCAGCAGCGTAGGACTCAACAATGAGCAGTTCTTC	CASSVGLNNEQFF